Listed below are T cell receptor beta chains from one sample, sequenced in a study of T cells after yellow fever vaccination. TCRdb reprocessed the 5' RACE reads with MiXCR, giving one entry per CDR3 protein. The data show about 400,000 distinct CDR3 sequences, around 6.5% seen once. Sample: PBMCs, taken 5 days after the yellow fever booster vaccination. The receptors stem from a man aged 25 to 45 who received the YFV17D yellow fever vaccine. Both conserved end residues are part of each CDR3. A D gene is named only where the DNA matches it firmly. Clone size is shown for a subset of rows, as once, few, many or a class of expanded clone.

V	D	J	size	DNA	CDR3
TRBV7-2	TRBD1	TRBJ1-2	-	TGTGCCAGCAGTTACAGGGGGCAGGATGGCTACACCTTC	CASSYRGQDGYTF
TRBV12-3/TRBV12-4	-	TRBJ2-2	-	TGTGCCAGCATTGTCAGGGGAACTGGGGAGCTGTTTTTT	CASIVRGTGELFF
TRBV4-3	-	TRBJ2-3	many	TGCGCCAGCAGTCCTCAGACTCACACAGATACGCAGTATTTT	CASSPQTHTDTQYF
TRBV7-8	-	TRBJ2-1	-	TGTGCCAGCAGCTTAGCAGCCACCATGGTAGCGGACTCCTACAATGAGCAGTTCTTC	CASSLAATMVADSYNEQFF
TRBV14	-	TRBJ2-7	-	TGTGCCAGCAGCCAAGGTGGCGCAAGCTCCTACGAGCAGTACTTC	CASSQGGASSYEQYF
TRBV27	-	TRBJ1-1	few	TGTGCCAGCAGTTCAGGGGTCGGGGGCACTGAAGCTTTCTTT	CASSSGVGGTEAFF
TRBV4-2	-	TRBJ1-2	many	TGTGCCAGCAGCCGAGGGGACTTAACAGGGACATTAGGCTACACCTTC	CASSRGDLTGTLGYTF
TRBV28	-	TRBJ2-7	-	TGTGCCAGCAGTTCTATAGGCGTGTCATCCTACGAGCAGTACTTC	CASSSIGVSSYEQYF
TRBV7-9	TRBD2	TRBJ2-7	-	TGTGCCAGCAGCGCTCCCGGGACTAGCGGGCATTACGAGCAGTACTTC	CASSAPGTSGHYEQYF
TRBV20-1	-	TRBJ2-1	many	TGCAGTGCTAGCCTGACCCATCAGAATGAGCAGTTCTTC	CSASLTHQNEQFF
TRBV9	-	TRBJ2-2	-	TGTGCCAGCAGCGTATGGGGTGACACCGGGGAGCTGTTTTTT	CASSVWGDTGELFF
TRBV20-1	TRBD2	TRBJ2-1	few	TGCAGTGCTAGAGGATTAGCGGGAGTCTATGACAATGAGCAGTTCTTC	CSARGLAGVYDNEQFF
TRBV11-2	TRBD2	TRBJ2-7	many	TGTGCCAGCAGCTTAGGGGGACTAGCGGGAGTTTGGGCCTACGAGCAGTACTTC	CASSLGGLAGVWAYEQYF
TRBV12-3/TRBV12-4	TRBD2	TRBJ2-2	-	TGTGCCAGCAGTTTATTCCCTAGCGGGAGGATTAGCACCGGGGAGCTGTTTTTT	CASSLFPSGRISTGELFF
TRBV5-1	-	TRBJ2-1	many	TGCGCCAGCAGCTTGGAGGGCCGCCCTAATGGGCAGTTCTTC	CASSLEGRPNGQFF
TRBV6-1	TRBD1	TRBJ2-1	-	TGTGCCAGCAGCCTGGGACAGGGGGGGTCCTACAATGAGCAGTTCTTC	CASSLGQGGSYNEQFF
TRBV7-8	-	TRBJ2-7	many	TGTGCCAGCAGCGGGGTCCTCGCCTACGAGCAGTACTTC	CASSGVLAYEQYF
TRBV20-1	TRBD2	TRBJ2-5	-	TGCAGTGCTAGGGGACTAGCGGGAAGGAAGACCCAGTACTTC	CSARGLAGRKTQYF
TRBV28	-	TRBJ2-1	few	TGTGCCAGCAGTTTAGGAGGGGGTCATGCCTACAATGAGCAGTTCTTC	CASSLGGGHAYNEQFF
TRBV5-4	TRBD1	TRBJ1-1	few	TGTGCCAGCAGCTTGGAGGGGGCACCGAAAGCTTTCTTT	CASSLEGAPKAFF
TRBV3-1	-	TRBJ2-2	-	TGTGCCAGCAGCCATAGTACCACCGGGGAGCTGTTTTTT	CASSHSTTGELFF
TRBV11-2	-	TRBJ2-5	-	TGTGCCAGCAGCTTTTACAGGGTCCAAGAGACCCAGTACTTC	CASSFYRVQETQYF
TRBV27	-	TRBJ2-7	many	TGTGCCAGCAGTCACCAACGCGGGACGACATTTTACGAGCAGTACTTC	CASSHQRGTTFYEQYF
TRBV24-1	TRBD1	TRBJ2-1	many	TGTGCCACCAGTGATGGCACAGGGGACGGAAAGATCAATGAGCAGTTCTTC	CATSDGTGDGKINEQFF
TRBV12-3/TRBV12-4	TRBD1	TRBJ2-7	-	TGTGCCAGCAGTACCGGGACAGTGAACTACGAGCAGTACTTC	CASSTGTVNYEQYF
TRBV3-1	-	TRBJ1-3	-	TGTGCCAGCAGAGGGCCAGACACCATATATTTT	CASRGPDTIYF
TRBV5-1	-	TRBJ1-3	-	TGCGCCAGCAGCTTGGAGAGGGGCGCGGGAAACACCATATATTTT	CASSLERGAGNTIYF
TRBV10-2	TRBD2	TRBJ2-1	few	TGCGCCAGCTTGCGGGAGGGCCCCTACAATGAGCAGTTCTTC	CASLREGPYNEQFF
TRBV12-5	-	TRBJ2-3	-	TGTGCTAGTGGTTTGGATCTACCCACAGATACGCAGTATTTT	CASGLDLPTDTQYF
TRBV20-1	TRBD2	TRBJ2-1	few	TGCAGTGCTAGAATACTAGCGGGCTCCTACAATGAGCAGTTCTTC	CSARILAGSYNEQFF
TRBV19	-	TRBJ2-5	-	TGTGCCAGTAGCCCCAGGAGTGATGAGACCCAGTACTTC	CASSPRSDETQYF
TRBV19	TRBD2	TRBJ2-1	few	TGTGCCAGTAAGAGCGGGAGGGCCGGGGAGCAGTTCTTC	CASKSGRAGEQFF
TRBV7-8	-	TRBJ2-1	many	TGTGCCAGCAGCTCAAGGGCAGGAGATTTTGAGCAGTTCTTC	CASSSRAGDFEQFF
TRBV6-1	TRBD1	TRBJ1-5	many	TGTGCCAGCAGTGAATACAGGGGAGGTAATCAGCCCCAGCATTTT	CASSEYRGGNQPQHF
TRBV20-1	-	TRBJ2-5	-	TGCAGTGCTAGGCACACATACCAAGAGACCCAGTACTTC	CSARHTYQETQYF
TRBV18	-	TRBJ1-2	few	TGTGCCAGCTCACGCGGGGTCGAGGCCCCCTATGGCTACACCTTC	CASSRGVEAPYGYTF
TRBV7-2	TRBD1	TRBJ1-1	-	TGTGCCAGCAGCTTTACAGGGGGGATCACTGAAGCTTTCTTT	CASSFTGGITEAFF
TRBV29-1	-	TRBJ2-3	few	TGCAGCGCTCCCGGGACATCCGCGGAGGATACGCAGTATTTT	CSAPGTSAEDTQYF
TRBV19	TRBD1	TRBJ2-7	-	TGTGCCAGTAGTATCACAGGGGCCCCGAATGAGCAGTACTTC	CASSITGAPNEQYF
TRBV7-9	TRBD1	TRBJ2-3	many	TGTGCCAGCAGCACGCGACAGGGGGCTTGGGCAGATACGCAGTATTTT	CASSTRQGAWADTQYF
TRBV4-3	TRBD2	TRBJ2-1	-	TGCGCCAGCAGCCGAGTTGCCGCGGGAGGAACCTACAATGAGCAGTTCTTC	CASSRVAAGGTYNEQFF
TRBV29-1	-	TRBJ2-7	-	TGCAGCGTTGACTCGGGCCACTCCTACGAGCAGTACTTC	CSVDSGHSYEQYF
TRBV7-2	-	TRBJ2-5	-	TGTGCCAGCAGCTCCAACCCAGGGTCGGAGACCCAGTACTTC	CASSSNPGSETQYF
TRBV20-1	-	TRBJ1-1	-	TGCAGTGCTAGTTGGCTTGGGAGACGTAACACTGAAGCTTTCTTT	CSASWLGRRNTEAFF
TRBV4-3	-	TRBJ2-7	-	TGCGCCAGCAGCCCTACAACAGGGAGTGAGCAGTACTTC	CASSPTTGSEQYF
TRBV6-2/TRBV6-3	-	TRBJ1-5	-	TGTGCCAGCAGTTATTCGGCAAATTCCAATCAGCCCCAGCATTTT	CASSYSANSNQPQHF
TRBV20-1	-	TRBJ2-3	-	TGCAGTGCTCAGCGTGATACGCAGTATTTT	CSAQRDTQYF
TRBV12-3/TRBV12-4	-	TRBJ2-5	many	TGTGCCAGCAGTTTTGCTAGCGAGAAGACCCAGTACTTC	CASSFASEKTQYF
TRBV9	-	TRBJ1-2	many	TGTGCCAGCAGCACCAGTAGAGGGGTCTATGGCTACACCTTC	CASSTSRGVYGYTF
TRBV5-4	-	TRBJ2-7	few	TGTGCCAGCAGCCCCAGCGCCACTTCCTACGAGCAGTACTTC	CASSPSATSYEQYF
TRBV20-1	-	TRBJ2-7	-	TGCAGTGCTAGAGATGTACTTACCCCCTACGAGCAGTACTTC	CSARDVLTPYEQYF
TRBV4-3	TRBD1	TRBJ2-3	few	TGCGCCAGCAGCCAAGACTCACAGGGGGGATTCACAGATACGCAGTATTTT	CASSQDSQGGFTDTQYF
TRBV20-1	-	TRBJ1-1	few	TGCAGTGCTAGATCGATCTCGGCAGGCCTGAACACTGAAGCTTTCTTT	CSARSISAGLNTEAFF
TRBV7-8	-	TRBJ1-1	few	TGTGCCAGCAGCCACGCGTGGGGGCAGGTGGTGGAAGCTTTCTTT	CASSHAWGQVVEAFF
TRBV12-3/TRBV12-4	TRBD2	TRBJ2-1	many	TGTGCCAGCAGGGGGAAGCGGGACTACAATGAGCAGTTCTTC	CASRGKRDYNEQFF